A single sample gave rise to the 2 T cell receptor beta chains below, sequenced in a study of blood T cell repertoires in COVID-19. TCRdb's copy holds only in-frame clones and misses some; the assay was immunoSEQ multiplex PCR. The table has 250,000 to 400,000 clones, around 87% seen once. The specimen sequenced was PBMCs or T cells enriched from blood (not recorded which). The receptors come from a woman younger than 45 who had recovered from COVID-19.

A few counts support this clone. The rearrangement uses TRBV19 and TRBJ1-1; 10 bases line up with TRBD1. V lost 7 bases and J lost 5; bases outside the gene matches: 7. The CDR3 covers 14 residues. Germline CDR1 reads LNHDA; CDR2 reads SQIVND (reference sequence). The CDR3 DNA reads as TGTGCCAGTAACCCCGGGACAGGGGTAACTGAAGCTTTCTTT. It translates to CASNPGTGVTEAFF.

V is TRBV7-2 and J is TRBJ2-2, with D unclear. The CDR3 runs to 12 residues. Germline V gene data show CDR1 as SGHTA and CDR2 as FQGNSA. The V end lost 3 bases, the J end lost 3 bases, and 2 bases lay between the germline ends. CDR3 nucleotide sequence: TGTGCCAGCAGCTTCTACACCGGGGAGCTGTTTTTT. It specifies CASSFYTGELFF.